This TCR beta chain was found in a study of cytomegalovirus exposure and HLA in healthy donors. General study findings and limits: TCR beta chains associated with HLA were, in a later analysis, more clonally expanded than equally common others. Using the classifier, cytomegalovirus status was reportedly diagnosed with high specificity and sensitivity.

The PCR made use of 60 Vbeta and 13 Jbeta primers. Per the study methods: An analysis performed later counted 75 million to 80 million unique TCR beta chains (roughly 11 million of them shared). Some clones are missing from TCRdb's copy, which holds only in-frame ones; the method was immunoSEQ multiplex PCR. The V and J calls and clone size are taken from that table; D and trimming were inferred from the DNA. Of about 120,000 clones in the sample, about 83% were seen once. CDR1 and CDR2 from the germline V gene are LNHDA and SQIVND (reference sequence). The CDR3 has 15 amino acids. V dropped 5 bases and J dropped 5; count of bases not matched to a gene: 5. Points on this clone: What it binds is unknown.

The chain is built from TRBV19 and TRBJ2-5; 13 positions agree with TRBD2. The source material was PBMCs. This clonotype was sampled from a woman between 40 and 50 years old in good health and CMV-seropositive. The CDR3 bases are TGTGCCAGTAGTGGGACTAGCGGGAATCCGGAGACCCAGTACTTC. It yields the protein CASSGTSGNPETQYF.